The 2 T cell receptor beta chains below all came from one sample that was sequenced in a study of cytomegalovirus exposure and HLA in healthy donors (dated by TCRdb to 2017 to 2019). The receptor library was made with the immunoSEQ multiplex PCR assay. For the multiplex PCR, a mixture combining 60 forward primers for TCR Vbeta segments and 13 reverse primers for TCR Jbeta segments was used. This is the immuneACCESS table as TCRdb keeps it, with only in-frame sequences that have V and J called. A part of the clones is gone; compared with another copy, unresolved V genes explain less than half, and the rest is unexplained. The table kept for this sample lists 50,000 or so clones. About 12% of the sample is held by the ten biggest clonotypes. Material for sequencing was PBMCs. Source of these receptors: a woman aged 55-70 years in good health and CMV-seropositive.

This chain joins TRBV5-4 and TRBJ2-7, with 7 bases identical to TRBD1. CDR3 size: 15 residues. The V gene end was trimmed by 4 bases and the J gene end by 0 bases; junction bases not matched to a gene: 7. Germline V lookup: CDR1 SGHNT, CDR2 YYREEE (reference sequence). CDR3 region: CASSQTQGSSYEQYF. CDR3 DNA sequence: TGTGCCAGCAGCCAGACACAGGGGTCCTCCTACGAGCAGTACTTC.

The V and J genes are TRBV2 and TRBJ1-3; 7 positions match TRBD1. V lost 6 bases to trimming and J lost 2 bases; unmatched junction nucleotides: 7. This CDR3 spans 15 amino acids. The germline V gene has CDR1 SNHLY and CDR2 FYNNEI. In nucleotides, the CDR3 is TGTGCCAGCAGACAGACAGGGTCGGCTGGAAACACCATATATTTT. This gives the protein CASRQTGSAGNTIYF. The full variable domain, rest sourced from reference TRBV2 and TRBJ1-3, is EPEVTQTPSHQVTQMGQEVILRCVPISNHLYFYWYRQILGQKVEFLVSFYNNEISEKSEIFDDQFSVERPDGSNFTLKIRSTKLEDSAMYFCASRQTGSAGNTIYFGEGSWLTVV.